This record concerns one T cell receptor (beta chain) sequence. Its antigen is currently not known. Base quality data are lacking; no much larger clone is found one base away. Other DNA sequences within the sample encode an identical CDR3. The data stem from a study of shared clonotypes between healthy human individuals (dated by TCRdb to 2020 to 2022). For the study in its entirety: A few men and a couple of women, aged 18 to 49 years, made up the cohort. To increase sequencing depth and limit assay-specific biases, TCR repertoire library preparation and sequencing were carried out by different laboratories using diverse techniques. To estimate repertoire size and how much clonotypes are shared between individuals, the study performed deep sequencing of blood TCR repertoires from five healthy adults. Each donor's leukapheresis produced roughly between roughly 0.85 and 10 billion PBMCs. Per donor, three plates each were used for CD4 naive and CD4 memory, two for CD8 naive, and one for CD8 memory.

V sheds 6 bases and J sheds 2 bases, leaving 7 bases between their ends. In the germline V gene, CDR1 corresponds to SNHLY and CDR2 to FYNNEI. The CDR3 starts with the cysteine, ends with the phenylalanine, and has 12 residues. Here the CDR3 DNA is all that survives: 36 bases in frame from base 1. Using the deep immunoSEQ assay, multiplex PCR amplified TCR CDR3 regions from genomic DNA. Extracted genomic DNA from each cell subset was spread evenly across all wells of several immunoSEQ 96-well plates, with each plate serving as a replicate. For sorted subsets, around 200 ng genomic DNA, equal to tens of thousands of T cell genomes, was loaded into each replicate PCR. Purified libraries were quantified with a Qubit 3.0 fluorometer, sized on a Bioanalyzer 2100, and re-quantified with the KAPA Library Quantification kit. A separate single-read 150-cycle Illumina NextSeq 550 flow cell was used to sequence each immunoSEQ 96-well plate. As for the original processing: Because the immunoSEQ output held only junctional sequences and lacked quality scores, the filtering could not match the filtering applied to full-length reads. Sequences were annotated with PyIR, a Python wrapper for IgBLAST v1.9, and V/J genes and CDR3 were assigned using IMGT germline references. Reads with weak V/J assignments (E-value above 1e-6), missing CDR3, stop codons, out-of-frame junctions, or ambiguous translated residues were removed. A V3J clonotype was defined by an identical inferred V gene, J gene, and CDR3 amino acid sequence. To compute the percentage overlap between repertoires, the number of shared unique clonotypes was divided by the size of the smaller repertoire. RTK rarefaction, the Chao1 estimator, and Recon v2.1 estimates of unobserved clonotypes were used to assess repertoire richness. OLGA was used to compute generation probabilities for all TCRbeta clonotypes that the gDNA method yielded from a handful of donors. TCRdb stores this immuneACCESS table with in-frame sequences only. Part of the clones is absent; in the studies checked, under half of the shortfall reflects unresolved V genes, and no reason is known for the rest. V, J and clone size are taken as reported in that table, and D and trimming were inferred from the DNA itself. The sample table holds approximately 2,000,000 clones, of which 85% to 95% were seen once. Together, the top ten hold around 0.35% of the sample.

Paper-wide results and their limitations: Only blood was sampled, and tissue TCR repertoires likely differ from those in blood. Pairwise subsampling led to the expectation that sequencing depth would affect the degree of clonotype sharing among donors. Sharing across a handful of donors was observed for around 5% of naive CD4, under 4% of naive CD8, over 2% of memory CD4, and approximately 0.41% of memory CD8 clonotypes. Even with the large sequencing depth, rarefaction of the sorted-subset datasets indicated that sequencing was incomplete. Compared with non-shared clonotypes, the clonotypes found in all four sorted-subset donors had higher generation probabilities. Because the study included only a small number of donors, the genetic and exposure-history diversity represented was limited. Estimated clonotype richness was generally larger for naive than for memory subsets.

The donors were healthy, HIV-negative adults who had no recently reported acute infections or vaccinations. Every donor was a Caucasian adult residing in Nashville, Tennessee, USA. Magnetic negative selection was used to enrich CD4+ T cells, after which naive cells were positively selected on CD45RA and the negative fraction became the memory subset. Blood was obtained by leukapheresis, after which PBMCs were separated by Ficoll-Histopaque density gradient centrifugation and cryopreserved in liquid nitrogen vapor phase. Purity and quantity of every magnetically sorted T cell population were checked by analytical flow cytometry. From each sorted fraction, genomic DNA was isolated and quantified by UV absorbance on a Nanodrop 2000c.

The V and J genes are TRBV2 and TRBJ1-1, with an unclear D gene assignment. The receptor was derived from a man between 18 and 29 years old in good health. Some clones in this sample may be carry-over from other donors' samples. The sequencing sample was made of naive CD4+ T cells from PBMCs. The cell subset or site label, as the study defines it: CD45RA+ positively selected. The sequenced DNA is TGTGCCAGCAGCGGCAGAAACACTGAAGCTTTCTTT. This gives the protein CASSGRNTEAFF.